Below, one TCR beta chain is given with its context. This sample stems from a study of blood T cell repertoires in COVID-19. J gave up 4 bases and V 4 bases, and 4 bases lay outside the gene matches. The CDR3 runs 15 residues. Looked up from germline, CDR1 is LGHDT and CDR2 is YNNKEL (reference sequence). Here immunoSEQ multiplex PCR was the method, and the copy in TCRdb shows in-frame clones only, minus some. Altogether about 250,000 clones are present, roughly three quarters being singletons, with the ten largest covering approximately 4%. The receptor comes from a woman in her 40s with active or convalescent COVID-19. The chain carries TRBV3-1 (or the pseudogene TRBV3-2) and TRBJ2-5, with 12 bases matching TRBD1. The sample comprised peripheral blood. The CDR3 DNA follows: TGTGCCAGCAGCCCGGGACAGGGGGCGGGAGAGACCCAGTACTTC. It encodes CASSPGQGAGETQYF.